These 11 T cell receptor beta chains were sequenced from one sample in a study of blood T cell repertoires in COVID-19. Repertoires were generated with immunoSEQ multiplex PCR, while TCRdb's copy carries only in-frame clones and drops some. This sample has about 21,000 clones, with roughly 84% found just once. The sequenced material came from peripheral blood. The receptors were gathered from a human donor with active COVID-19. The donor label of this sample is uncertain.

The genes are TRBV28 and TRBJ1-2; 7 nucleotides align to TRBD1. The CDR3 has 15 residues. From germline, CDR1 is MDHEN and CDR2 SYDVKM. Trimming at V came to 3 bases and at J to 4 bases, leaving 8 bases not matched to a gene. CDR3 bases: TGTGCCAGCAGTTTCACCAGGGGGTTCGGCTATGGCTACACCTTC. It encodes CASSFTRGFGYGYTF.

For the CDR3, the DNA is TGTGCCAGCAGCTTACTGATAGCGGGACCCCTCTCCTACGAGCAGTACTTC. This sequence encodes CASSLLIAGPLSYEQYF. The rearrangement joins TRBV7-8 to TRBJ2-7; 8 nucleotides agree with TRBD2. This CDR3 contains 17 residues. Germline CDR1 reads SGHVS; CDR2 reads FQNEAQ. Trimming removed 2 bases from V and 0 bases from J; junction bases left unmatched: 9.

This chain links TRBV6-1 with TRBJ1-1, with D unclear. This CDR3 is 12 amino acids long. V lost 2 bases, J lost 12 bases, and 13 bases lay in between. CDR1 is MNHNS and CDR2 is SASEGT in the germline V gene. CDR3 coding DNA: TGTGCCAGCAGTGAATTCCCAGGCCCCTCTTTCTTT. Its translation: CASSEFPGPSFF.

This chain joins TRBV2 and TRBJ1-2; D call uncertain. The CDR3 consists of 13 residues. Germline lookup yields CDR1 SNHLY and CDR2 FYNNEI. Trimming took 6 bases from V and 0 from J, leaving 8 bases between them. The CDR3 nucleotides read TGTGCCAGCAGGAACAGAGCTAACTATGGCTACACCTTC. This gives the protein CASRNRANYGYTF.

The gene calls are TRBV6-5 and TRBJ1-3; perhaps TRBD1 as D (6 bases). From germline, CDR1 is MNHEY and CDR2 SVGAGI. The V and J ends lost 6 bases and 3 bases respectively, with 12 bases between them. The CDR3 consists of 14 residues. CDR3 sequence (DNA): TGTGCCAGCAGGCCACAGGGCTATGGAAACACCATATATTTT. Encoded protein: CASRPQGYGNTIYF.

The chain links TRBV18 to TRBJ1-2; D is undetermined. The CDR3 has 16 residues. V shed 3 bases and J shed 7 bases, with 21 bases lying between them. The germline V gene encodes CDR1 KGHSH and CDR2 LQKENI. The CDR3 is CASSPPGIGKGIGYTF. In DNA form, the CDR3 reads TGTGCCAGCTCACCCCCGGGGATAGGGAAAGGCATTGGCTACACCTTC. The complete variable domain, with remaining parts taken from reference TRBV18 and TRBJ1-2, reads NAGVMQNPRHLVRRRGQEARLRCSPMKGHSHVYWYRQLPEEGLKFMVYLQKENIIDESGMPKERFSAEFPKEGPSILRIQQVVRGDSAAYFCASSPPGIGKGIGYTFGSGTRLTVV.

This chain connects TRBV4-1 to TRBJ2-4, with D maybe TRBD2 (6 bases). Trimming took 3 bases from V and 0 from J, leaving 18 bases between them. The CDR3 contains 18 residues. The germline gives CDR1 MGHRA, CDR2 YSYEKL. The CDR3 is CASSQGGKGEVAKNIQYF. The CDR3 region has the DNA TGCGCCAGCAGCCAGGGGGGTAAGGGCGAGGTAGCCAAAAACATTCAGTACTTC.

This chain connects TRBV6-4 to TRBJ1-6; D is ambiguous. There are 15 residues in the CDR3. V shed 3 bases and J shed 7 bases, with 13 bases lying between them. Germline V lookup: CDR1 MRHNA, CDR2 SNTAGT. In DNA form, the CDR3 reads TGTGCCAGCAGTGAAGTATCCCGGGGAAATTCACCCCTCCACTTT. It is translated as CASSEVSRGNSPLHF.

V and J are TRBV10-3 and TRBJ2-7, with 11 nucleotides matching TRBD2. This CDR3 is built from 15 residues. The germline V gene encodes CDR1 ENHRY and CDR2 SYGVKD. Losses at the gene ends were 5 bases for V and 2 bases for J; bases not matched to a gene: 5. The CDR3 nucleotides are TGTGCCATCAGTACTAGCGGGAGTGCGGCCTACGAGCAGTACTTC. Amino acids: CAISTSGSAAYEQYF.

The gene calls are TRBV9 and TRBJ2-3; D might be TRBD2 (6 bases). This CDR3 has 16 amino acids. The V and J ends lost 2 bases and 1 base respectively, with 14 bases between them. Germline V gives CDR1 SGDLS, CDR2 YYNGEE. The CDR3 sequence is CASSVLGSGGTDTQYF. The CDR3 nucleotides read TGTGCCAGCAGCGTGCTGGGGTCGGGGGGCACAGATACGCAGTATTTT.

The chain is built from TRBV10-3 and TRBJ1-5; possible D gene TRBD1, 6 bases. This CDR3 contains 13 residues. Deletions cut 6 bases from V and 6 bases from J, with 12 bases between. The germline gives CDR1 ENHRY, CDR2 SYGVKD. CDR3: CAISSQGSQPQHF. CDR3 nucleotide sequence: TGTGCCATCAGCAGCCAGGGGAGTCAGCCCCAGCATTTT.